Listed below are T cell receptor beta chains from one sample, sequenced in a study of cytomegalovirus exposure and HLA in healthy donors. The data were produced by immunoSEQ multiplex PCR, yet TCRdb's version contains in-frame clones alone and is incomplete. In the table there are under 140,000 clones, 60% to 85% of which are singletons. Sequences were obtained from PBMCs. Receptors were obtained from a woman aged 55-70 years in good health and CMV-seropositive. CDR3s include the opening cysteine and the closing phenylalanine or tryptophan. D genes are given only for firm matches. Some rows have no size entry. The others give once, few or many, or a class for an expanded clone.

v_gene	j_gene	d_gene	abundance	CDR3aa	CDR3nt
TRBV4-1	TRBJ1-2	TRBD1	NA	CASSQGQESYGYTF	TGCGCCAGCAGCCAGGGACAGGAGTCCTATGGCTACACCTTC
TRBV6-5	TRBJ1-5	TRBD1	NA	CASSLRSDRVDQPQHF	TGTGCCAGCAGTTTGCGGTCGGACAGGGTTGATCAGCCCCAGCATTTT
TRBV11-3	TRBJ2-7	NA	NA	CASSYDTGYEQYF	TGTGCCAGCAGCTACGACACCGGCTACGAGCAGTACTTC
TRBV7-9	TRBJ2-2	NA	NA	CASNGEINTGELFF	TGTGCCAGCAATGGGGAGATCAACACCGGGGAGCTGTTTTTT
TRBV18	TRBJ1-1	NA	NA	CASSPPSIGGEAFF	TGTGCCAGCTCACCACCCTCTATCGGGGGAGAAGCTTTCTTT
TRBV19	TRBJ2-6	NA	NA	CASSITGSNSGANVLTF	TGTGCCAGTAGTATAACAGGGTCTAACTCTGGGGCCAACGTCCTGACTTTC
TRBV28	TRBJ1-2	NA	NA	CASSSGGARNGYTF	TGTGCCAGCAGTTCCGGGGGGGCTCGGAATGGCTACACCTTC
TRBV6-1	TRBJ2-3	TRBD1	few	CGTGRDTQYF	TGTGGGACAGGAAGAGATACGCAGTATTTT
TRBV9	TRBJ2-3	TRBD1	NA	CASSLTGASGPGLGADTQYF	TGTGCCAGCAGCCTCACAGGGGCCTCTGGTCCGGGATTGGGGGCAGATACGCAGTATTTT
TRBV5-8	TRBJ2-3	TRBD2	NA	CASSLYSGIDTQYF	TGTGCCAGCAGCTTGTATAGCGGGATAGATACGCAGTATTTT
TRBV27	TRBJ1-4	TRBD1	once	CASSPGDRWATNEKLFF	TGTGCCAGCAGTCCCGGGGACAGATGGGCAACTAATGAAAAACTGTTTTTT
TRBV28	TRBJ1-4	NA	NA	CASGRGVGATNEKLFF	TGTGCCAGCGGGAGGGGGGTGGGGGCAACTAATGAAAAACTGTTTTTT
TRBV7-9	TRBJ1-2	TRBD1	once	CASSWGTGNYGYTF	TGTGCCAGCAGCTGGGGGACAGGGAACTATGGCTACACCTTC
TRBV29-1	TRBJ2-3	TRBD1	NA	CSVVGQGGDTQYF	TGCAGCGTTGTGGGACAGGGCGGAGATACGCAGTATTTT
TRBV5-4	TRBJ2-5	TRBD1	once	CASSLDRGEETQYF	TGTGCCAGCAGCTTGGACAGGGGTGAGGAGACCCAGTACTTC
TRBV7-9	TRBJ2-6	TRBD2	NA	CASGPWEGGGANVLTF	TGTGCCAGCGGTCCTTGGGAGGGTGGGGGGGCCAACGTCCTGACTTTC
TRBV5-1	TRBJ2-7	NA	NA	CASSLALEYEQYF	TGCGCCAGCAGCTTGGCTTTGGAGTACGAGCAGTACTTC
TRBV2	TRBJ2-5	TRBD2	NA	CASRAGTTLGTQYF	TGTGCCAGCAGAGCCGGGACTACCCTCGGGACCCAGTACTTC
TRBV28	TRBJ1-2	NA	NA	CASSPGGPPRQGYTF	TGTGCCAGCAGTCCGGGGGGACCTCCGAGGCAGGGCTACACCTTC
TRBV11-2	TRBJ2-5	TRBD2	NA	CASSPTQTSGSMVTQYF	TGTGCCAGCAGCCCAACCCAGACTAGCGGGAGTATGGTGACCCAGTACTTC
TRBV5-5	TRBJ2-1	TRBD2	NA	CASSRQREGSNEQFF	TGTGCCAGCAGCCGACAGCGGGAGGGCAGCAATGAGCAGTTCTTC
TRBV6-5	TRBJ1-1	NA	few	CASYSGIDTFF	TGTGCCAGCTATTCAGGGATTGATACTTTCTTT
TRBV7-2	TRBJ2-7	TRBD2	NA	CASSRNSGGSSYEQYF	TGTGCCAGCAGCCGAAATAGCGGGGGGAGCTCCTACGAGCAGTACTTC
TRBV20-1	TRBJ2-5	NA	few	CSALGETQYF	TGCAGTGCTCTAGGAGAGACCCAGTACTTC
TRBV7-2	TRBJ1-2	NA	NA	CASSLNRGTAGYGYTF	TGTGCCAGCAGCCTAAATCGCGGGACGGCGGGGTATGGCTACACCTTC
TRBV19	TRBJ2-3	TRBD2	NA	CASRDGASGRGADTQYF	TGTGCCAGTAGAGACGGGGCTAGCGGGAGGGGTGCAGATACGCAGTATTTT
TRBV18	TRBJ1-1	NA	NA	CASSPLPGGSTEAFF	TGTGCCAGCTCACCACTCCCAGGAGGATCAACTGAAGCTTTCTTT
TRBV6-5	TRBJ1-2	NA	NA	CASSPRYNYGYTF	TGTGCCAGCAGTCCCAGGTATAACTATGGCTACACCTTC
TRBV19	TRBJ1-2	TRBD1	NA	CASKIRTGNYGYTF	TGTGCCAGTAAGATAAGGACAGGGAACTATGGCTACACCTTC
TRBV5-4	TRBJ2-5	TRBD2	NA	CASSWGGREGKETQYF	TGTGCCAGCAGCTGGGGCGGTCGGGAGGGAAAGGAGACCCAGTACTTC
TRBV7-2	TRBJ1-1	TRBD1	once	CASSLTVDRGGSGRTEAFF	TGTGCCAGCAGCTTAACGGTAGACAGGGGGGGCTCGGGTCGCACTGAAGCTTTCTTT
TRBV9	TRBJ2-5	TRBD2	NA	CASSVDRSGRALETQYF	TGTGCCAGCAGCGTAGATCGGAGCGGGAGGGCTTTAGAGACCCAGTACTTC
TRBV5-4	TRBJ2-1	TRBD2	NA	CASSSRTSGAYNEQFF	TGTGCCAGCAGCTCTAGGACTAGCGGGGCCTACAATGAGCAGTTCTTC
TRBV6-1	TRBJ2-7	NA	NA	CASSEARYEQYF	TGTGCCAGCAGTGAAGCCCGCTACGAGCAGTACTTC
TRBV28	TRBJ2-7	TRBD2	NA	CASSFMGGRAYEQYF	TGTGCCAGCAGTTTTATGGGCGGGAGAGCTTACGAGCAGTACTTC
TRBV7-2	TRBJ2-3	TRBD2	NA	CASSLVGTSGTGGTQYF	TGTGCCAGCAGCTTAGTCGGGACTAGCGGGACGGGTGGTACGCAGTATTTT
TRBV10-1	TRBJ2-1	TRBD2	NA	CASSETSGYNEQFF	TGCGCCAGCAGTGAGACTAGCGGCTACAATGAGCAGTTCTTC
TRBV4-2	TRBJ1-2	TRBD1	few	CASSPGTGGTHGYTF	TGTGCCAGCAGCCCAGGGACAGGGGGAACACATGGCTACACCTTC
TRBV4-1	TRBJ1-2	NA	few	CASSQDAGSYGYTF	TGCGCCAGCAGCCAAGATGCGGGGTCCTATGGCTACACCTTC
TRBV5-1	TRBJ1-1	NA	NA	CASSLGFGDTEAFF	TGCGCCAGCAGCTTGGGGTTCGGGGACACTGAAGCTTTCTTT
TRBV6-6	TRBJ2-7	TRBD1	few	CASRTGSYEQYF	TGTGCCAGCAGGACAGGGAGCTACGAGCAGTACTTC
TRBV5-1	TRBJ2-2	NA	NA	CASSQGGHRPGELFF	TGCGCCAGCAGCCAAGGGGGTCATCGTCCCGGGGAGCTGTTTTTT
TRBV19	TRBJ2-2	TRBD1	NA	CASSIVGQGFGELFF	TGTGCCAGTAGTATAGTAGGACAGGGGTTCGGGGAGCTGTTTTTT
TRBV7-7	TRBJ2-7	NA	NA	CASSFQESYEQYF	TGTGCCAGCAGCTTCCAGGAATCCTACGAGCAGTACTTC
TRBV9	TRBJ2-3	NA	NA	CASSRGQVGRGTDTQYF	TGTGCCAGCAGCCGGGGACAGGTTGGGAGGGGAACAGATACGCAGTATTTT
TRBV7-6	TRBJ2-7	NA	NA	CASSPTGNSYEQYF	TGTGCCAGCAGCCCCACAGGGAACTCCTACGAGCAGTACTTC
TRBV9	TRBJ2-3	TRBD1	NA	CASSVGTGAPDTQYF	TGTGCCAGCAGCGTAGGGACAGGGGCCCCAGATACGCAGTATTTT
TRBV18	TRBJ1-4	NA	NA	CASSPRGRFEKLFF	TGTGCCAGCTCACCACGGGGGCGATTTGAAAAACTGTTTTTT
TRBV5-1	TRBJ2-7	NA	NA	CASSLESRRQYF	TGCGCCAGCAGCTTGGAGTCAAGGAGACAGTACTTC
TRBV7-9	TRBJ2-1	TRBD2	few	CASSSLAGGHYNEQFF	TGTGCCAGCAGCTCTTTAGCGGGAGGACACTACAATGAGCAGTTCTTC
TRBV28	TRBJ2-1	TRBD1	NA	CASSLDRVIQFF	TGTGCCAGCAGCCTCGACAGGGTGATACAGTTCTTC
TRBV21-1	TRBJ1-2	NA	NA	CASSNREYGYTF	TGTGCCAGCAGCAACAGGGAATATGGCTACACCTTC
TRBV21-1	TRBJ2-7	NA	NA	CASSKVQTDKQYF	TGTGCCAGCAGCAAGGTTCAGACAGATAAGCAGTACTTC
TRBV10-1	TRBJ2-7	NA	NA	CASNEQDSYEQYF	TGCGCCAGCAACGAACAGGACTCCTACGAGCAGTACTTC
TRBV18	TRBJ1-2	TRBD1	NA	CASSPDREQTYGYTF	TGTGCCAGCTCACCCGACAGGGAACAAACCTATGGCTACACCTTC
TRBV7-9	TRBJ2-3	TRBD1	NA	CASSSITPGDRGSTDTQYF	TGTGCCAGCAGCTCAATAACACCAGGGGACAGGGGGTCCACAGATACGCAGTATTTT
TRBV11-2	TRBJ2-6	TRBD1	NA	CASSLTTGSGANVLTF	TGTGCCAGCAGCTTGACGACAGGGAGCGGGGCCAACGTCCTGACTTTC